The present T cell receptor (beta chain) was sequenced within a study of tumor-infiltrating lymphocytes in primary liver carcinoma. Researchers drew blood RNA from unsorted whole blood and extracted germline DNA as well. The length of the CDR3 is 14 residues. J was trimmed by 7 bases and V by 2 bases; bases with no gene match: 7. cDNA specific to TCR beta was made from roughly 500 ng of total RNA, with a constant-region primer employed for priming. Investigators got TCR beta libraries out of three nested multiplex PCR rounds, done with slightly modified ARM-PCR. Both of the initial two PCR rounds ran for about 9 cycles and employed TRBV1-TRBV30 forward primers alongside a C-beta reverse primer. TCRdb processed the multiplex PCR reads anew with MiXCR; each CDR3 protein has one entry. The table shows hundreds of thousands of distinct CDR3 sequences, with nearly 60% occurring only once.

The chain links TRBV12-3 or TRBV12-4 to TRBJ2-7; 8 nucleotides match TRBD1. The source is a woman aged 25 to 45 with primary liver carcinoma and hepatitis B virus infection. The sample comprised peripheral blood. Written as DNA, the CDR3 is TGTGCCAGCAGTTTATATGCAGGGGGCGAAGAGCAGTACTTC. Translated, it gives CASSLYAGGEEQYF.